One and the same sample provided the 10 T cell receptor beta chains below, sequenced in a study of blood T cell repertoires in COVID-19. The method was immunoSEQ multiplex PCR; TCRdb's version includes in-frame clones alone and lacks a portion of them. Among 95,000 to 150,000 clones, around 77% were seen once, and the ten largest hold 7.9%. Sequenced input: peripheral blood. The receptors were sampled from a human donor in a cohort sampled during active COVID-19.

This clone was observed a single time. V usage is TRBV11-2 and J usage is TRBJ2-7; 7 bases line up with TRBD2. Germline V lookup: CDR1 SGHAT, CDR2 FQNNGV. The CDR3 totals 15 residues. V trimming: 1 base; J trimming: 4 bases; junction bases outside the gene matches: 7. For the CDR3, the DNA is TGTGCCAGCAGCTTAGCCCAGCGGGGACCGTACGAGCAGTACTTC. It yields the protein CASSLAQRGPYEQYF.

CDR3 sequence reads: CASSPPGLSETQYF. As DNA, the CDR3 is TGTGCCAGCAGCCCCCCGGGGTTGAGTGAGACCCAGTACTTC. The V and J genes are TRBV13 and TRBJ2-5; possibly TRBD2 for D (5 bases). Germline-derived CDR1 and CDR2 are PRHDT and FYEKMQ (reference sequence). The CDR3 has 14 residues. V shed 5 bases and J shed 5 bases, with 15 bases lying between them.

This clone has just a few counts. The V call is TRBV6-5, the J call TRBJ2-7; D gene unclear. The CDR3 covers 13 residues. V was cut by 7 bases and J by 3 bases, with 13 bases left in between. Germline lookup yields CDR1 MNHEY and CDR2 SVGAGI. CDR3 coding DNA: TGTGCCAGCAAGTGTGGCTCGATCTACGAGCAGTACTTC. This sequence encodes CASKCGSIYEQYF.

V and J are TRBV6-1 and TRBJ2-1, with D tentatively TRBD2 (5 bases). Germline loops: CDR1 MNHNS, CDR2 SASEGT. Trimming removed 2 bases at V and 0 bases at J, with 11 bases between. CDR3 length equals 16 residues. CDR3: CASSEFASGSYNEQFF. The CDR3 bases are TGTGCCAGCAGTGAATTCGCGAGCGGCTCCTACAATGAGCAGTTCTTC.

The chain links TRBV11-3 to TRBJ1-1; weak D call: TRBD1 (6 bases). Deletions cut 5 bases from V and 5 bases from J, with 18 bases between. Germline V gene lookup returns CDR1 SGHNT and CDR2 YENEEA. This CDR3 is 15 amino acids long. The CDR3 DNA is TGTGCCAGCAGCCGGGGGGTTCAGGGGAGGACTGAAGCTTTCTTT. This encodes CASSRGVQGRTEAFF.

The chain links TRBV5-6 to TRBJ2-5, with 8 bases fitting TRBD1. CDR3 length: 15 residues. The V gene end was trimmed by 4 bases and the J gene end by 4 bases; junction bases not matched to a gene: 9. CDR1 SGHDT and CDR2 YYEEEE come from the germline V gene. CDR3 sequence: CASSPQGAGIETQYF. CDR3 in DNA: TGTGCCAGCAGCCCCCAGGGGGCTGGGATAGAGACCCAGTACTTC.

The chain joins TRBV28 to TRBJ2-7, with TRBD1 matching over 7 bases. V gave up 6 bases and J gave up 3 bases; unmatched junction bases: 5. The CDR3 runs to 13 residues. CDR1 and CDR2 from the germline V gene are MDHEN and SYDVKM. The CDR3 region has the DNA TGTGCCAGCAGCAACAGGGGAAACTACGAGCAGTACTTC. Translation: CASSNRGNYEQYF. Supplemented by reference TRBV28 and TRBJ2-7, the full variable domain reads DVKVTQSSRYLVKRTGEKVFLECVQDMDHENMFWYRQDPGLGLRLIYFSYDVKMKEKGDIPEGYSVSREKKERFSLILESASTNQTSMYLCASSNRGNYEQYFGPGTRLTVT.

V is TRBV5-6 and J is TRBJ2-7; D is unresolved. V lost 0 bases to trimming and J lost 4 bases, with 11 bases between them. The CDR3 contains 14 residues. Germline V gene lookup returns CDR1 SGHDT and CDR2 YYEEEE. The CDR3 DNA follows: TGTGCCAGCAGCTTGGGACAAATGAGATACGAGCAGTACTTC. Its translation: CASSLGQMRYEQYF.

The chain is built from TRBV30 and TRBJ2-7; 9 bases map to TRBD2. CDR1 is GTSNPN and CDR2 is SVGIG in the germline V gene (reference sequence). This CDR3 comprises 13 residues. The junction had 8 bases not matched to a gene; V was cut back by 5 bases and J by 6 bases. The DNA of the CDR3 is TGTGCCTGGGAACTAGCGGGTACGGGCGAGCAGTACTTC. Translation gives CAWELAGTGEQYF.

The J gene is TRBJ2-7, the V gene TRBV19; TRBD1 agrees at 10 bases. The germline gives CDR1 LNHDA, CDR2 SQIVND (reference sequence). The V segment lost 5 bases and the J segment 2 bases; nucleotides outside the gene matches: 3. The CDR3 has 14 residues. The CDR3 loop is CASSRQGATYEQYF. CDR3 nucleotides: TGTGCCAGTAGTCGACAGGGGGCGACCTACGAGCAGTACTTC.